One and the same sample provided the 31 T cell receptor beta chains below, sequenced in a study of cytomegalovirus exposure and HLA in healthy donors. The PCR used 60 Vbeta and 13 Jbeta primers. Sequencing was performed with immunoSEQ multiplex PCR; in TCRdb, only in-frame clones are kept and a portion is missing. The repertoire holds roughly 170,000 clones, roughly 84% seen once, with roughly 1% in the top ten. Specimen: PBMCs. These receptors all stem from a man aged 25-40 years in good health and CMV-seronegative.

This clone was picked up one time. The J gene is TRBJ2-3, the V gene TRBV6-6; D is perhaps TRBD2 (6 bases). Between the trimmed V and J ends, which lost 2 bases and 0 bases, there was a span of 9 bases. Germline V gene lookup returns CDR1 MNHNY and CDR2 SVGAGI (reference sequence). The CDR3 runs 15 residues. In DNA form, the CDR3 reads TGTGCCAGCAGTTACCAGCGGGTGAGCACAGATACGCAGTATTTT. Amino acid sequence: CASSYQRVSTDTQYF.

In this sample, this clone turned up once. The chain combines TRBV5-1 with TRBJ2-5, with D possibly matching TRBD1 (5 bases). The CDR3 runs to 16 residues. The germline gives CDR1 SGHRS, CDR2 YFSETQ. V shed 3 bases and J shed 2 bases, with 17 bases lying between them. As DNA, the CDR3 is TGCGCCAGCAGCTCCTCAGGGTTTTTTGCTCAAGAGACCCAGTACTTC. It yields the protein CASSSSGFFAQETQYF.

This rearrangement joins TRBV5-8 to TRBJ2-7, with TRBD1 matching 8 bases. With 5 bases clipped from V and 2 bases from J, the junction kept 3 bases outside the gene matches. The CDR3 contains 13 residues. Germline V lookup: CDR1 SGHTS, CDR2 YDEGEE. The CDR3 sequence is CASRSTGAYEQYF. The CDR3 nucleotides are TGTGCCAGCAGATCGACAGGGGCCTACGAGCAGTACTTC.

V gene TRBV4-3 combines with J gene TRBJ2-3; TRBD2 matches at 10 bases. Per the germline V gene, CDR1 is LGHNA and CDR2 is YSLEER. The CDR3 spans 17 residues. J lost 2 bases, V lost 0 bases, and 5 bases had no gene match. In nucleotides, the CDR3 is TGCGCCAGCAGCCAAGACACTAGCGGGACAGACACAGATACGCAGTATTTT. It codes for CASSQDTSGTDTDTQYF.

The table lists this clone with a count of one. The rearrangement joins TRBV4-2 to TRBJ2-2; 9 positions agree with TRBD1. With V trimmed by 1 base and J by 4 bases, 1 base remained unmatched. The CDR3 loop spans 15 amino acids. Germline V gives CDR1 LGHNA, CDR2 YNFKEQ. The CDR3, as DNA: TGTGCCAGCAGCCAAGGACAGGGGGGCACCGGGGAGCTGTTTTTT. It yields the protein CASSQGQGGTGELFF.

The genes are TRBV5-1 and TRBJ2-7; 7 bases match TRBD1. From germline, CDR1 is SGHRS and CDR2 YFSETQ. This CDR3 has 16 residues. The junction had 8 bases not matched to a gene; V was cut back by 0 bases and J by 2 bases. In nucleotides, the CDR3 is TGCGCCAGCAGCTTGGCGCCTGGAACAGGGGCCTACGAGCAGTACTTC. Encoded protein: CASSLAPGTGAYEQYF.

The chain links TRBV19 to TRBJ1-4; 8 positions agree with TRBD1. Looked up from germline, CDR1 is LNHDA and CDR2 is SQIVND (reference sequence). The trim removed 7 bases at V and 7 bases at J, leaving 5 bases unmatched. This CDR3 has 13 amino acids. CDR3 nucleotide sequence: TGTGCCAGTATGGACAGGGTCGCTGAAAAACTGTTTTTT. It translates to CASMDRVAEKLFF.

V usage is TRBV2 and J usage is TRBJ1-1; no definite D call. Germline-derived CDR1 and CDR2 are SNHLY and FYNNEI. CDR3 size: 13 residues. Trimming removed 0 bases from V and 5 bases from J, with 7 bases in between. DNA of the CDR3: TGTGCCAGCAGTGAAGCGGGAGTGACTGAAGCTTTCTTT. Protein sequence: CASSEAGVTEAFF.

The chain couples TRBV19 to TRBJ2-1; 8 nucleotides align to TRBD2. V lost 5 bases and J lost 5; bases outside the gene matches: 11. The CDR3 totals 16 residues. Germline loops: CDR1 LNHDA, CDR2 SQIVND (reference sequence). For the CDR3, the DNA is TGTGCCAGTAGTGCACTAGGGGCGGGGGGACACAATGAGCAGTTCTTC. It encodes CASSALGAGGHNEQFF.

The chain is built from TRBV5-1 and TRBJ1-2; the match to TRBD1 covers 8 bases. Germline values: CDR1 SGHRS, CDR2 YFSETQ. This CDR3 contains 14 residues. V lost 2 bases to trimming and J lost 5 bases; unmatched junction nucleotides: 5. The CDR3 DNA follows: TGCGCCAGCAGCTTACAGGGGGGGATTTATGGCTACACCTTC. It encodes CASSLQGGIYGYTF.

V gene TRBV6-1 combines with J gene TRBJ2-7; D is perhaps TRBD1 (6 bases). CDR3 size: 18 residues. V lost 6 bases and J 2 bases, leaving 26 bases between the germline ends. CDR1 is MNHNS, CDR2 SASEGT, per germline. CDR3 residues: CASSERPITGLTTYEQYF. The CDR3 DNA follows: TGTGCCAGCAGCGAAAGACCTATAACAGGGCTGACAACCTACGAGCAGTACTTC.

The CDR3 reads CASSLRQGTYEQYF. DNA of the CDR3: TGTGCCAGCAGCTTAAGACAGGGCACCTACGAGCAGTACTTC. This chain joins TRBV7-8 and TRBJ2-7; 7 bases line up with TRBD1. V shed 2 bases and J 2 bases; nucleotides not matched to a gene: 3. In germline, CDR1 is SGHVS, CDR2 FQNEAQ. This CDR3 spans 14 amino acids.

The genes are TRBV2 and TRBJ1-1; D is undetermined. The CDR3 consists of 14 residues. Per the germline V gene, CDR1 is SNHLY and CDR2 is FYNNEI. Trimming left V 6 bases short and J 1 base short, with 12 bases between. CDR3 sequence (DNA): TGTGCCAGCAGCCGCGACATTGGGAACACTGAAGCTTTCTTT. Amino acid sequence: CASSRDIGNTEAFF.

This clone has just a few counts. The chain couples TRBV5-1 to TRBJ1-2; D not resolved. CDR1 is SGHRS and CDR2 is YFSETQ in the germline V gene. The CDR3 loop spans 12 amino acids. The V gene lost 2 bases and the J gene lost 8 bases, with 10 bases spanning the gap. The CDR3 DNA sequence: TGCGCCAGCAGCTTTGACCGTAGCGGCTACACCTTC. Translation: CASSFDRSGYTF. The full variable domain, in which reference TRBV5-1 and TRBJ1-2 provide the parts outside the CDR3, is KAGVTQTPRYLIKTRGQQVTLSCSPISGHRSVSWYQQTPGQGLQFLFEYFSETQRNKGNFPGRFSGRQFSNSRSEMNVSTLELGDSALYLCASSFDRSGYTFGSGTRLTVV.

This clone was recorded once. This chain connects TRBV6-5 to TRBJ2-5, with a tentative D call TRBD1 (5 bases). The CDR3 extends over 13 amino acids. Deletions cut 7 bases from V and 0 bases from J, with 9 bases between. Germline CDR1 is MNHEY and CDR2 is SVGAGI. The CDR3 DNA follows: TGTGCCAGCACCCCAGGGTACCAAGAGACCCAGTACTTC. Translation gives CASTPGYQETQYF.

This clone has more than one count but fewer than ten. The CDR3 DNA follows: TGTGCCAGCAGAAGACGACAGGGCGCCTATGGCTACACCTTC. Translated, it gives CASRRRQGAYGYTF. V usage is TRBV6-5 and J usage is TRBJ1-2, with 7 bases matching TRBD1. CDR3 length equals 14 residues. The germline V gene encodes CDR1 MNHEY and CDR2 SVGAGI. Trimming cost V 6 bases and J 4 bases; bases outside gene matches: 8.

The chain employs TRBV6-5 and TRBJ1-2; no definite D call. The CDR3 runs 14 residues. CDR1 is MNHEY and CDR2 is SVGAGI in the germline V gene. Trimming took 4 bases from V and 0 from J, leaving 9 bases between them. CDR3 in DNA: TGTGCCAGCAGTTTCGAGGGTCCTAACTATGGCTACACCTTC. Protein: CASSFEGPNYGYTF.

In DNA form, the CDR3 reads TGTGCCAGCAGCTTGGGCGTCGACACAGATACGCAGTATTTT. Protein sequence: CASSLGVDTDTQYF. V and J are TRBV5-4 and TRBJ2-3; D uncertain. The V end lost 0 bases, the J end lost 2 bases, and 7 bases lay between the germline ends. This CDR3 comprises 14 residues. Looked up from germline, CDR1 is SGHNT and CDR2 is YYREEE (reference sequence).

The rearrangement joins TRBV4-1 to TRBJ2-4, with D perhaps TRBD1 (6 bases). The CDR3 spans 14 residues. V was shortened by 0 bases and J by 6 bases, with 9 bases between the two germline ends. The V gene's germline CDR1 is MGHRA and CDR2 YSYEKL. The CDR3, as DNA: TGCGCCAGCAGCCAAGATCGCAGGGGAAACATTCAGTACTTC. Protein sequence: CASSQDRRGNIQYF.

The V and J genes are TRBV18 and TRBJ2-7; the match to TRBD1 covers 9 bases. Germline CDR1 is KGHSH and CDR2 is LQKENI. The J segment lost 5 bases and the V segment lost 3 bases, leaving 8 bases of the junction unmatched. The CDR3 totals 15 residues. In DNA form, the CDR3 reads TGTGCCAGCTCACCTTTGAGGACAGGGGTAGACGAGCAGTACTTC. Protein: CASSPLRTGVDEQYF.

V and J are TRBV28 and TRBJ2-7, with TRBD1 identical over 8 bases. With 6 bases clipped from V and 7 bases from J, the junction kept 11 bases outside the gene matches. The CDR3 consists of 14 residues. Germline values: CDR1 MDHEN, CDR2 SYDVKM. The CDR3 DNA follows: TGTGCCAGCAGCGTGGACAGGGTCGAGGCTGAGCAGTACTTC. Amino acid sequence: CASSVDRVEAEQYF.

The chain carries TRBV7-8 and TRBJ2-1, with a possible D match to TRBD2 (6 bases). The CDR3 covers 16 residues. V lost 4 bases, J lost 4 bases, and 17 bases lay in between. Germline CDR1 and CDR2: SGHVS and FQNEAQ. In DNA form, the CDR3 reads TGTGCCAGCAGCTCCGGGTCGGGGGTTTCGTACAATGAGCAGTTCTTC. It is translated as CASSSGSGVSYNEQFF. Variable domain in full (rest from reference TRBV7-8 and TRBJ2-1): GAGVSQSPRYKVAKRGQDVALRCDPISGHVSLFWYQQALGQGPEFLTYFQNEAQLDKSGLPSDRFFAERPEGSVSTLKIQRTQQEDSAVYLCASSSGSGVSYNEQFFGPGTRLTVL.

The V gene is TRBV10-3, the J gene TRBJ2-6; the D gene is possibly TRBD1 (5 bases). Between the trimmed V and J ends, which lost 3 bases and 0 bases, there was a span of 6 bases. The length of the CDR3 is 15 residues. The germline gives CDR1 ENHRY, CDR2 SYGVKD. The CDR3 DNA reads TGTGCCATCAGTGAACAGGTCTCTGGGGCCAACGTCCTGACTTTC. Translating it yields CAISEQVSGANVLTF.

This chain uses TRBV15 with TRBJ1-5; maybe TRBD1 (5 bases). The V end was cut by 1 base, the J end by 4 bases, with 17 bases between. CDR1 is LNHNV and CDR2 is YYDKDF in the germline V gene (reference sequence). This CDR3 is built from 17 residues. Here the CDR3 reads CATSRALGGGSNQPQHF. In DNA form, the CDR3 reads TGTGCCACCAGCAGAGCCCTCGGGGGGGGATCAAATCAGCCCCAGCATTTT.

J is TRBJ1-5 and V is TRBV6-5; 7 nucleotides align to TRBD1. CDR1 and CDR2 from the germline V gene are MNHEY and SVGAGI. The V and J ends lost 4 bases and 7 bases, in that order; junction bases with no gene match: 4. This CDR3 spans 13 amino acids. The CDR3 sequence is CASSWTGGQPQHF. DNA of the CDR3: TGTGCCAGCAGTTGGACAGGCGGGCAGCCCCAGCATTTT.

Worth noting for this clone: Other DNA sequences of this sample code for an identical CDR3. CDR3 amino acids: CASSIGTSGYNEQFF. Written as DNA, the CDR3 is TGTGCCAGTAGTATTGGGACTAGCGGTTACAATGAGCAGTTCTTC. J is TRBJ2-1 and V is TRBV19; the match to TRBD2 covers 11 bases. Germline trimming cut 3 bases from V and 4 bases from J; bases unmatched to any gene: 2. Germline values: CDR1 LNHDA, CDR2 SQIVND (reference sequence). This CDR3 has 15 residues.

The chain combines TRBV5-4 with TRBJ1-2, with 11 bases identical to TRBD1. With V trimmed by 4 bases and J by 8 bases, 4 bases remained unmatched. This CDR3 comprises 13 residues. Germline values: CDR1 SGHNT, CDR2 YYREEE (reference sequence). The CDR3 nucleotides read TGTGCCAGCAGCCAGGACAGGGGGCAAGGCTACACCTTC. The encoded protein is CASSQDRGQGYTF.

This clone appeared once. The chain uses TRBV19 and TRBJ2-1; perhaps TRBD2 as D (6 bases). Trimming removed 5 bases at V and 7 bases at J, with 15 bases between. Germline loops: CDR1 LNHDA, CDR2 SQIVND (reference sequence). The CDR3 is 14 amino acids. The CDR3 protein is CASSFSGEYNEQFF. In nucleotides, the CDR3 is TGTGCCAGTAGTTTTTCGGGAGAGTATAATGAGCAGTTCTTC.

This clone was counted between two and nine times. The J gene is TRBJ2-1, the V gene TRBV6-8; D gene uncertain. The CDR3 length is 15 residues. The germline V gene encodes CDR1 MNHGY and CDR2 SAAAGT. V shed 6 bases and J shed 7 bases, with 19 bases lying between them. CDR3 in DNA: TGTGCCAGCAGCCCCGGGTCCCCCGAGGTGAATGAGCAGTTCTTC. Translated: CASSPGSPEVNEQFF.

The genes are TRBV1 and TRBJ2-7; the DNA was not compared with TRBD2, the D call given in the table. TRBV1 is an annotated pseudogene. The CDR3 has 9 residues. Here the CDR3 reads CTSSHRRNF. In DNA, the CDR3 is TGCACCAGCAGCCACCGGCGGAACTTC.

The V gene is TRBV5-1, the J gene TRBJ1-2; D ambiguous. The CDR3 covers 13 residues. Germline-derived CDR1 and CDR2 are SGHRS and YFSETQ. The V gene lost 0 bases and the J gene lost 11 bases, with 14 bases spanning the gap. CDR3 protein: CASSLGGSGRYTF. Written as DNA, the CDR3 is TGCGCCAGCAGCTTGGGCGGATCGGGGAGGTACACCTTC.